This paragraph covers one T cell receptor (beta chain) sequence. The CDR3 runs 20 residues. V was clipped by 1 base and J by 2 bases; unmatched bases: 17. Germline CDR1 LGHNA, CDR2 YNFKEQ. The entry originates in a study of blood T cell repertoires in COVID-19. Using immunoSEQ multiplex PCR, the repertoire was profiled, and TCRdb retains in-frame clones only, with some absent. This sample has some 290,000 clones, with more than 85% found just once. The origin of this receptor is a woman under 40 who had been exposed to COVID-19. Specimen: PBMCs or T cells enriched from blood (not recorded which). The J gene is TRBJ2-3, the V gene TRBV4-2, with 8 bases matching TRBD2. Here the CDR3 DNA reads TGTGCCAGCAGCCAAGTCCAACATATCCGGGGGGGTTCTCTCACAGATACGCAGTATTTT. It translates to CASSQVQHIRGGSLTDTQYF.